The entry below describes one T cell receptor beta chain. This clonotype showed up just a few times. Its antigen is unknown. No clone much larger than this one lies a single base away; base qualities are absent. The donors were roughly 39 Caucasian individuals from Russia, aged about 6 to 95 years, who were systemically healthy. Ten milliliters of peripheral blood were collected from each donor into EDTA-treated Vacutainer tubes. Ficoll-Paque density-gradient centrifugation was used to isolate PBMCs, with at least 6.5 million per sample. Trizol reagent was used to extract total RNA from the PBMCs, yielding at least 6 micrograms per sample. The percentages of naive CD45RAhigh/CD27high T cells were determined by flow cytometry on a PBMC aliquot from every donor. The data were taken from a study of blood T cells in healthy people across ages (dated by TCRdb to 2013 to 2016). For the study in its entirety: In model experiments, roughly one uniquely barcoded TCR beta cDNA molecule per two T cells was captured by template switching. The study measured age-related changes in TCR beta repertoire diversity using deep sequencing normalized with unique cDNA molecular identifiers. The donors were split into four age groups: young (average 16 years), middle-aged (about 40), aged (approximately 59) and long-lived (under 85). The study analyzed two additional independent replicas of 1 million unique cDNA reads from the same blood draw for two donors, one aged 18 to 30 and one aged 80 or older. Summary of the overall study and its limitations: As age increased, observed TCR beta diversity per million T cells dropped in a roughly linear way, and a significant reduction was already evident by age about 40. Because donor CMV infection status was unknown, age-related changes in expanded clonotypes were potentially confounded. Estimates of total diversity from one million sequenced T cells were regarded as lower bounds and underestimates. Compared with the aged group, the long-lived group had more naive CD4+ T cells, fewer expanded clones and increased TCR diversity, a pattern suggesting age selection. Because profiling used bulk unsorted PBMCs, naive and antigen-experienced compartments could not be compared conclusively. Observed TCR beta diversity correlated strongly with the percentage of naive T cells measured by flow cytometry.

The CDR3 goes from the cysteine to the phenylalanine over 14 residues. Left in the record is the CDR3 DNA by itself, 42 bases read in frame from the first base. CDR1 MNHEY and CDR2 SMNVEV were looked up in the germline V gene (reference sequence). The V end gives up 2 bases and the J end 3 bases, leaving 4 bases in the junction not matched to a gene. Libraries were made using 5' RACE. The reads were generated on an Illumina HiSeq 2500. The second PCR ran for about 7 to 11 cycles and used a J-beta primer mix along with a sample-barcoded 5' primer. A template-switch 5' adaptor carrying 12 random nucleotides introduced a unique molecular identifier onto each TCR beta cDNA molecule. At least 3 million CDR3-containing paired-end reads were obtained from each sample. All of the RNA was converted into first-strand cDNA using the Mint cDNA synthesis kit, with a TRBC-specific oligonucleotide serving as the primer. Following uracil-DNA glycosylase treatment, a first 18-cycle PCR with universal primers M1SS and BC2_uni_R was performed on all cDNA. Under the source paper's analysis protocol: Normalization of each sample was performed by random selection of 1 million high-quality reads, each carrying a distinct molecular identifier. Reads sharing molecular identifiers were discarded rather than binned into consensus sequences. CDR3 identification, clonotype clustering and error correction used MiTCR with a Q25 quality threshold and the strictest error-elimination algorithm. A nonparametric unseen species model with Euler transformation was used to estimate lower-bound total TCR beta diversity. The raw public data were reprocessed by TCRdb itself: fastp quality trimming at Q25, MiXCR clonotype calling, in-frame beta chains only. Rows merge per CDR3 protein into single entries with the most common DNA and genes. Here the V and J calls rest on TCRdb's processing, not on the authors' analysis. Recorded for this sample are around 820,000 distinct CDR3 sequences; approximately 25% of them occurred a single time. Clones ranked in the top ten supply more than 3% of the sample.

The sample was also linked to a second study, of T cells of mothers and their children. The second study reports: Donors were nine systemically healthy Caucasian individuals: three mothers and their six children. cDNA synthesis consumed the entire amount of extracted RNA, loaded at 1.5 ug RNA in each 15 ul reaction. Sample barcodes and 2-4 random nucleotides were added via the M1S primer in the second PCR. Each mother yielded over 9.5 million TCR beta CDR3 reads and each child 2.5 million to 3 million reads. Thymic selection shapes the output of TCR recombination in a similar way in related and unrelated pairs, and inherited differences have a minor effect. Normalized repertoire overlap was always slightly but never significantly higher in related than unrelated mother-child pairs. No persistent microchimeric T cell clones were found, with a detection sensitivity of approximately 100 clones per million clonotypes. To look for features that set related mother-child pairs apart from unrelated individuals, the researchers ran deep NGS to compare the TCR beta repertoires of mothers and children. On average, the children were approximately 11 +/- 4 years old, while the mothers were 40 +/- 4 years old. Libraries were sequenced on Illumina HiSeq 2000 with 100+100 nt paired-end reads after adapter ligation with NEBNext reagents. To prevent cross-contamination, the mother and child libraries were prepared one month apart and sequenced in separate runs. Between roughly 450,000 and 2,200,000 distinct TCR beta clonotypes were identified per donor. Naive TCR beta clonotypes were estimated from low-frequency clonotypes matched to each donor's FACS-determined naive share, without sorting.

The sequencing input was blood. The sequence derives from a boy between 5 and 17 years old in good health. The chain is made from TRBV27 and TRBJ2-7, and 7 junctional nucleotides match TRBD2. The CDR3 corresponds to CASSLAGENYEQYF. The sequenced DNA is TGTGCCAGCAGTTTAGCGGGAGAGAACTACGAGCAGTACTTC.